One sample yielded the 7 T cell receptor beta chains listed below, sequenced in a study of technical replicates of blood from several donors (TCRdb year 2017). The library relied on the immunoSEQ multiplex PCR assay. The immuneACCESS repertoire file appears here via TCRdb, limited to in-frame rearrangements. These files lack a portion of the clones; in checked studies, under half of the deficit traces to unresolved V genes, and the cause of the others is not known. For this sample there are tens of thousands of clones; approximately 95% appear just once. Less than 0.3% of the sample comes from the top ten. Sequenced input: T cells isolated from PBMCs. These receptors were collected from a human donor in good health.

The CDR3: CASSWTASGNTIYF. The CDR3, as DNA: TGTGCCAGCAGTTGGACAGCCTCTGGAAACACCATATATTTT. The chain links TRBV2 to TRBJ1-3; TRBD1 might be the D (6 bases). Germline V CDR1 and CDR2: SNHLY, FYNNEI. This CDR3 has 14 residues. The V and J ends lost 5 bases and 0 bases respectively, with 8 bases between them.

This sequence joins TRBV6-5 and TRBJ2-5; TRBD1 is a possible D gene (6 bases). Trimming removed 7 bases from V and 4 bases from J, with 16 bases in between. Looked up from germline, CDR1 is MNHEY and CDR2 is SVGAGI. The CDR3 runs to 14 residues. The DNA of the CDR3 is TGTGCCAGCACACCTCAGGCAGGGGCAGAGACCCAGTACTTC. This translates into CASTPQAGAETQYF.

The chain carries TRBV12-5 and TRBJ1-4; D is ambiguous. This CDR3 has 20 amino acids. V gave up 0 bases and J gave up 2 bases, with 22 bases separating them. From germline, CDR1 is LGHNT and CDR2 FRNRAP. The CDR3 sequence is CASGLVKKEQFNPTNEKLFF. CDR3 DNA sequence: TGTGCTAGTGGTTTGGTAAAAAAAGAACAGTTCAATCCCACTAATGAAAAACTGTTTTTT.

This sequence joins TRBV4-1 and TRBJ1-5; D ambiguous. CDR1 is MGHRA and CDR2 is YSYEKL in the germline V gene. V shed 1 base and J shed 1 base, with 8 bases lying between them. This CDR3 region has 15 residues. CDR3 nucleotide sequence: TGCGCCAGCAGCCAAGGTCGGTGGAGCAATCAGCCCCAGCATTTT. Protein sequence: CASSQGRWSNQPQHF.

The chain carries TRBV28 and TRBJ2-7, with 9 bases identical to TRBD2. V trimming: 5 bases; J trimming: 5 bases; junction bases outside the gene matches: 13. The CDR3 loop spans 16 amino acids. Germline V gene sequence: CDR1 MDHEN, CDR2 SYDVKM. In nucleotides, the CDR3 is TGTGCCAGCAGTGAGACTAGGCCTAGCGGGATCGACGAGCAGTACTTC. Residues: CASSETRPSGIDEQYF.

Only a few counts were recorded for this clone. This chain links TRBV25-1 with TRBJ1-1; D not certain. V lost 2 bases, J lost 12 bases, and 10 bases lay in between. In germline, CDR1 is MGHDK, CDR2 SYGVNS. The CDR3 consists of 11 residues. CDR3 sequence reads: CASSEQEKTFF. The DNA of the CDR3 is TGTGCCAGCAGTGAACAGGAAAAGACTTTCTTT.

Regarding this clone: Other DNA sequences within the sample encode an identical CDR3. This chain joins TRBV29-1 and TRBJ1-1; 8 positions agree with TRBD1. CDR3 size: 13 residues. Germline V gene data show CDR1 as SQVTM and CDR2 as ANQGSEA. The V gene end was trimmed by 7 bases and the J gene end by 1 base; junction bases not matched to a gene: 5. The CDR3 bases are TGCAGCGCCTCGGACAGGGCGAACACTGAAGCTTTCTTT. The encoded protein is CSASDRANTEAFF.